The T cell receptor (beta chain) described here comes from a study of T cell repertoires in cytomegalovirus infection. CDR3 length: 16 residues. Germline values: CDR1 KGHSH, CDR2 LQKENI. Trimming took 5 bases from V and 10 from J; bases not matched to a gene: 16. TCRdb recomputed calls from the reads with MiXCR, one row per CDR3 protein. In the table there are some 900,000 distinct CDR3 sequences, about 31% of which are singletons. Worth noting for this clonotype: The antigen is unknown.

The sequences come from cultured CD8+ T cells from PBMCs, collected from culture after CMV antigen stimulation. This chain links TRBV18 with TRBJ1-1; 10 bases fit TRBD1. This clonotype was obtained from a human donor in good health (CMV status not recorded). Some clones in this sample may be carry-over from other donors' samples. CDR3 sequence reads: CASSEGQGIDGYGAFF. In DNA form, the CDR3 reads TGTGCCAGCTCAGAGGGACAGGGGATAGACGGCTATGGAGCTTTCTTT.